This T cell receptor beta chain was documented in a study of blood T cells in healthy people across ages. This clonotype was observed at least ten times. The antigen remains unidentified. Study-wide findings and caveats: In older individuals, TCR beta diversity per million T cells was lower, falling roughly linearly with age. Diversity estimated from one million T cells was considered an underestimate.

Combining a sample-barcoded 5' primer with a J-beta primer mix, a second PCR ran for about 7 to 11 cycles. All cDNA molecules were each tagged by a template-switch adaptor with 12 random nucleotides. TCRdb independently ran MiXCR on the 5' RACE reads; one entry per CDR3 protein. The sample lists 780,000 or so distinct CDR3 sequences, roughly 50% occurring once. CDR1 is SGHTA and CDR2 is FQGNSA in the germline V gene. V trimming: 4 bases; J trimming: 5 bases; junction bases outside the gene matches: 8. This CDR3 comprises 15 residues. The clonotype comes from a man aged 40-50 years in good health. The sequenced sample consisted of blood. The genes are TRBV7-2 and TRBJ2-3; 8 nucleotides align to TRBD2. The CDR3 region has the DNA TGTGCCAGCAGCTCCGGGGGGGGGCATGGAGATACGCAGTATTTT. Its translation: CASSSGGGHGDTQYF.